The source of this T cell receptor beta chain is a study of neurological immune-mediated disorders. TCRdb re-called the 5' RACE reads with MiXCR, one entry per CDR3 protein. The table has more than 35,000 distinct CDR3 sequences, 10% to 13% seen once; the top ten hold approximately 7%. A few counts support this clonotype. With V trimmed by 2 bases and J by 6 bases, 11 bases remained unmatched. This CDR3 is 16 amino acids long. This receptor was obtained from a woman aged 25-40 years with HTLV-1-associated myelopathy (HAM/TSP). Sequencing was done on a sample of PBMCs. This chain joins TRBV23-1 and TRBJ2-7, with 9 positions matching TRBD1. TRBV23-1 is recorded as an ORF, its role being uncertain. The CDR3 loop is CASSQKLRDRDGEQYF. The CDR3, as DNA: TGCGCCAGCAGTCAAAAGTTGCGGGACAGGGACGGCGAGCAGTACTTC.